This TCR beta chain was sequenced for a study of T cell responses to AZD1222 COVID-19 vaccine. Germline V CDR1 and CDR2: SGDLS, YYNGEE. The CDR3 length is 14 residues. The ends were cut back, 3 bases at V and 7 bases at J, with 14 bases in the middle. TCRdb keeps only in-frame clones here, not all; method: immunoSEQ multiplex PCR. The table shows about 70,000 clones, with roughly nine tenths occurring only once. The material sequenced was peripheral blood, taken 28 days after the second AZD1222 dose. The rearrangement links TRBV9 to TRBJ2-1; D may be TRBD2 (5 bases). This sequence was found in an adult who received the AZD1222 COVID-19 vaccine. CDR3 bases: TGTGCCAGCAGCGCCGCAGAGGGTTTTAATGAGCAGTTCTTC. Translated, it gives CASSAAEGFNEQFF. The full variable domain, completed using reference TRBV9 and TRBJ2-1, is DSGVTQTPKHLITATGQRVTLRCSPRSGDLSVYWYQQSLDQGLQFLIQYYNGEERAKGNILERFSAQQFPDLHSELNLSSLELGDSALYFCASSAAEGFNEQFFGPGTRLTVL.